The clone carrying this T cell receptor beta chain appeared a few times. Antigen specificity is unknown. Profiling relied on immunoSEQ multiplex PCR, and the TCRdb table lists in-frame clones only, not all of them. The sample lists roughly 180,000 clones; approximately 86% were seen once. These data originate in a study of cytomegalovirus exposure and HLA in healthy donors. Findings of the study overall: The listing of 150 to 200 TCR beta chains classed them as cytomegalovirus-associated. Specific recognition of CMV antigens was confirmed in vitro for a few chains (all CMV-associated).

Germline V lookup: CDR1 MNHEY, CDR2 SVGAGI. V was pared by 5 bases and J by 4 bases, with 6 bases of the junction left unmatched. The CDR3 sequence is 14 residues long. The origin of this receptor is a man aged 25 to 40 in good health and CMV-seropositive. The sample comprised PBMCs. This chain links TRBV6-5 with TRBJ2-7; 9 nucleotides align to TRBD1. The CDR3 is CASSPTGGEYEQYF. CDR3 in DNA: TGTGCCAGCAGTCCAACAGGGGGCGAATACGAGCAGTACTTC.